This T cell receptor beta chain was retrieved from a study of blood T cell repertoires in COVID-19. Measured with immunoSEQ multiplex PCR; TCRdb has only the in-frame clones, and not every one. The table includes over 80,000 clones, approximately 86% detected once. Sequencing used peripheral blood. This clonotype was obtained from a man older than 75 with active or convalescent COVID-19.

CDR3 DNA: TGTGCCAGCAGCGTTCCAGGGTCGTTCGTTTTCTTT. Amino acid sequence: CASSVPGSFVFF. The chain links TRBV9 to TRBJ1-1; TRBD1 is a possible D gene (5 bases). The CDR3 consists of 12 residues. Trimming removed 2 bases from V and 13 bases from J, with 15 bases in between. Germline-derived CDR1 and CDR2 are SGDLS and YYNGEE.